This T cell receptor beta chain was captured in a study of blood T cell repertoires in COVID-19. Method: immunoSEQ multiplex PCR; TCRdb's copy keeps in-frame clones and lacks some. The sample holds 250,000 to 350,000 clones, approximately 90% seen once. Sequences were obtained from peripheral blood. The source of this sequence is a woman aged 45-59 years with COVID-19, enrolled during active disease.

CDR3 DNA sequence: TGTGCCAGCAGCTTATTAGCCTTATACACTGAAGCTTTCTTT. Amino acid sequence: CASSLLALYTEAFF. The V call is TRBV7-9, the J call TRBJ1-1; D is undetermined. Trimming stripped 2 bases from V and 3 bases from J, with 10 bases between. Germline V lookup: CDR1 SEHNR, CDR2 FQNEAQ (reference sequence). CDR3 length: 14 amino acids.